The sequence of this TCR beta chain was determined in a study of T cells after posttransplantation cyclophosphamide. The CDR3 loop spans 12 amino acids. V shed 7 bases and J shed 4 bases, with 10 bases lying between them. Per the germline V gene, CDR1 is MDHEN and CDR2 is SYDVKM. Assay used: immunoSEQ multiplex PCR; TCRdb lists only in-frame clones, some missing. This table has roughly 20,000 clones, 95% to 98% appearing once. Cells defined as naive were viable CD3+CD4+ or CD3+CD8+ and CCR7+CD45RA+CD45RO-CD95-CD27+CD28+. Peripheral blood was collected from the related graft donor on the marrow donation day. Points on this clone: What it recognizes is unknown.

Study-wide findings and caveats: Blood and skin or GI T cell repertoires showed limited TRB overlap. TRB clonality was highly associated with recipient CMV seropositivity and reactivation.

The V call is TRBV28, the J call TRBJ1-2; no reliable D call. This TCR came from a man aged 40-49 years in good health, CMV-negative, and a related stem cell transplant donor. The sequenced sample was naive CD4+ T cells sorted from PBMCs. The CDR3 nucleotides read TGTGCCAGCAAGGAGGGCCTCTATGGCTACACCTTC. Amino acid sequence: CASKEGLYGYTF.